Listed here is a single T cell receptor (beta chain). The data were obtained in a study of blood T cell repertoires in COVID-19. Whole-study context: Spain, Italy and the United States supplied samples that represented acute and convalescent COVID-19. The cDNA or gDNA used as material had been derived from T cells, B-cell-depleted T cells, or PBMCs.

Trimming removed 1 base from V and 2 bases from J, with 11 bases in between. Germline values: CDR1 SGHTA, CDR2 FQGTGA. The CDR3 contains 15 residues. Per the original methods: Reference gene primer amplification in the assay estimated nucleated cell counts. TCRdb keeps only in-frame clones here, not all; method: immunoSEQ multiplex PCR. V and J calls and clone size come straight from that table; D and trimming were deduced from the DNA. There are 260,000 or so clones in the sample; nearly 90% occur only once, and roughly 9.1% lies in the top ten. The clonotype comes from a man between 18 and 29 years old with active or convalescent COVID-19. Sequencing was carried out using peripheral blood. V gene TRBV7-3 combines with J gene TRBJ1-2; D gene ambiguous. The CDR3, as DNA: TGTGCCAGCAGCTTAAGCGGGCGCGCGAACTATGGCTACACCTTC. Translated: CASSLSGRANYGYTF.